One sample yielded the 9 T cell receptor beta chains listed below, sequenced in a study of control samples from healthy donors and cancer patients. TCRdb keeps only in-frame clones here, not all; method: immunoSEQ multiplex PCR. The sample lists fewer than 95,000 clones, 70% to 90% occurring once. The sample was blood. The receptor set was obtained from a woman in her 50s in good health.

This rearrangement joins TRBV6-5 to TRBJ1-1, with D possibly matching TRBD1 (5 bases). Germline CDR1 MNHEY, CDR2 SVGAGI. The CDR3 runs to 14 residues. V was clipped by 7 bases and J by 5 bases, with 17 bases between them. CDR3 region: CASIQRRGGTEAFF. In DNA form, the CDR3 reads TGTGCCAGCATTCAGAGGAGGGGCGGAACTGAAGCTTTCTTT.

The chain carries TRBV15 and TRBJ1-4; 7 bases are a match to TRBD1. Germline V gene sequence: CDR1 LNHNV, CDR2 YYDKDF (reference sequence). V trimming: 4 bases; J trimming: 3 bases; junction bases outside the gene matches: 11. The CDR3 is 17 residues long. In DNA, the CDR3 is TGTGCCACCAGCACCCGACAGGGCCCCTGGGCTAATGAAAAACTGTTTTTT. It codes for CATSTRQGPWANEKLFF. The complete variable domain, with remaining parts taken from reference TRBV15 and TRBJ1-4, reads DAMVIQNPRYQVTQFGKPVTLSCSQTLNHNVMYWYQQKSSQAPKLLFHYYDKDFNNEADTPDNFQSRRPNTSFCFLDIRSPGLGDTAMYLCATSTRQGPWANEKLFFGSGTQLSVL.

The chain uses TRBV6-1 and TRBJ2-2, with 11 nucleotides matching TRBD2. Germline trimming cut 4 bases from V and 1 base from J; bases unmatched to any gene: 5. This CDR3 has 17 residues. Per the germline V gene, CDR1 is MNHNS and CDR2 is SASEGT. Here the CDR3 reads CASSVGTSGRNTGELFF. In nucleotides, the CDR3 is TGTGCCAGCAGTGTGGGGACTAGCGGCCGGAACACCGGGGAGCTGTTTTTT.

The genes are TRBV7-2 and TRBJ2-7; 8 nucleotides align to TRBD2. Germline V gene sequence: CDR1 SGHTA, CDR2 FQGNSA. The CDR3 is 14 amino acids. J gave up 2 bases and V 5 bases, and 5 bases lay outside the gene matches. CDR3 DNA sequence: TGTGCCAGCAGCACAAGCGGGAGCACCTACGAGCAGTACTTC. It is translated as CASSTSGSTYEQYF.

V is TRBV11-2 and J is TRBJ1-2, with TRBD1 identical over 7 bases. CDR1 and CDR2 (germline): SGHAT, FQNNGV. The CDR3 has 14 amino acids. J gave up 4 bases and V 4 bases, and 6 bases lay outside the gene matches. The CDR3 DNA follows: TGTGCCAGCAGCTCAAAAGGGGGCGGCTATGGCTACACCTTC. Protein: CASSSKGGGYGYTF.

This chain uses TRBV4-3 with TRBJ1-1; D gene unclear. This CDR3 spans 14 amino acids. Per germline, CDR1 LGHNA and CDR2 YSLEER. V was pared by 3 bases and J by 3 bases, with 11 bases between. This chain's CDR3 is CASSQARGYTEAFF. DNA of the CDR3: TGCGCCAGCAGCCAGGCGAGAGGTTACACTGAAGCTTTCTTT.

This rearrangement joins TRBV4-3 to TRBJ2-2; TRBD1 matches 9 bases. The CDR3 is 15 amino acids. Germline V gene lookup returns CDR1 LGHNA and CDR2 YSLEER. Trimming removed 4 bases from V and 7 bases from J; junction bases left unmatched: 7. The CDR3 protein is CASSPRDRAIGELFF. CDR3 DNA sequence: TGCGCCAGCAGCCCACGGGACAGGGCAATCGGGGAGCTGTTTTTT.

The V and J genes are TRBV5-1 and TRBJ2-7; 8 bases align to TRBD2. Germline loops: CDR1 SGHRS, CDR2 YFSETQ. This CDR3 has 14 residues. With V trimmed by 4 bases and J by 5 bases, 8 bases remained unmatched. The DNA of the CDR3 is TGCGCCAGCAGCGGGCGACTAGCGAACGACGAGCAGTACTTC. Translating gives CASSGRLANDEQYF.

In DNA, the CDR3 is TGTGCCAGCAGTGACGTCTCCAACACTGAAGCTTTCTTT. Translating gives CASSDVSNTEAFF. The chain combines TRBV2 with TRBJ1-1, with D uncertain. The CDR3 spans 13 residues. Trimming left V 3 bases short and J 2 bases short, with 7 bases between. Germline V CDR1 and CDR2: SNHLY, FYNNEI.